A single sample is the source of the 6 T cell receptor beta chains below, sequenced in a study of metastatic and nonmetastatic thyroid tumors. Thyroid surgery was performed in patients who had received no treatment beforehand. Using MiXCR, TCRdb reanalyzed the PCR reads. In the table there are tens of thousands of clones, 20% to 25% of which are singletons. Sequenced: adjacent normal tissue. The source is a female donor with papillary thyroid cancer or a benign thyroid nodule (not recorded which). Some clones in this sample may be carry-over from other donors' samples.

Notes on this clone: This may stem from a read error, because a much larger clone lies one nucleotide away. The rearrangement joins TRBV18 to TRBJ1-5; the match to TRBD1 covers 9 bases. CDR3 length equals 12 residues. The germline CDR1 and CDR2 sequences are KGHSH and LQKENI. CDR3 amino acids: CANSPTNRDRVF. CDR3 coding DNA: TGTGCCAACTCACCAACGAACCGGGACAGGGTTTTT.

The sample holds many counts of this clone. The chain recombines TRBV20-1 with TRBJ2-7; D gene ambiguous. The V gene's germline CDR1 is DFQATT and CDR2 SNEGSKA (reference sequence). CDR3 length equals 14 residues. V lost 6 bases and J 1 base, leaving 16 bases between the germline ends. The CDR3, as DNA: TGCAGTGCCTCCCAGCGAGGTGCGTCCTACGAGCAGTACTTC. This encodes CSASQRGASYEQYF.

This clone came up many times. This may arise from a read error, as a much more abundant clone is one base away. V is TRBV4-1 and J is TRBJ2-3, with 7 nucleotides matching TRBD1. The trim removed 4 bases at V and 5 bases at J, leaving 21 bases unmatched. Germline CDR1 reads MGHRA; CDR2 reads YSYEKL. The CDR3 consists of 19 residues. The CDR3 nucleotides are TGCGCCAGCAGCCTCCGACTCGTCCGACAGGGACCACACTTAGATACGCAGTATTTT. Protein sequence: CASSLRLVRQGPHLDTQYF.

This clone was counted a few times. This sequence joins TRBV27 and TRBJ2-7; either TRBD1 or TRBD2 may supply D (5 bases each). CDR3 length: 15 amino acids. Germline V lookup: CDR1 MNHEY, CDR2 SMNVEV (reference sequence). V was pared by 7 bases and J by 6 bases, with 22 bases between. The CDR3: CASTPPANGACEQYF. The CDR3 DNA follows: TGTGCCAGCACCCCTCCGGCTAACGGGGCTTGCGAGCAGTACTTC.

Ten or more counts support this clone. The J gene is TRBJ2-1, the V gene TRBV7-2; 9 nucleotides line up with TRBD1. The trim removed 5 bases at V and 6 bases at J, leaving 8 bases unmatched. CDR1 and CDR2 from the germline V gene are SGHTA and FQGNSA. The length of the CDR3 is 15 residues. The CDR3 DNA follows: TGTGCCAGCAGCCTGGCACAGGGGGCTTTCAATGAGCAGTTCTTC. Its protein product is CASSLAQGAFNEQFF.

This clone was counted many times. CDR3 DNA sequence: TGTGCCAGCAGCTTAACGAGAGAGTACACCGGGGAGCTGTTTTTT. Translating gives CASSLTREYTGELFF. This chain joins TRBV7-3 and TRBJ2-2; D is unclear. The germline V gene encodes CDR1 SGHTA and CDR2 FQGTGA. The CDR3 is made up of 15 amino acids. With 0 bases removed from V and 3 bases from J, the gap between germline ends came to 8 bases.